This entry features one T cell receptor beta chain sequence. Assay used: immunoSEQ multiplex PCR; TCRdb lists only in-frame clones, some missing. The sample includes some 290,000 clones, 88% of them seen just once. The data were obtained in a study of blood T cell repertoires in COVID-19. In the study overall: The origin of the acute and convalescent COVID-19 samples was the United States, Italy and Spain.

Trimming shortened V by 1 base and J by 4 bases, and 11 bases separated the two germline ends. The CDR3 is 15 amino acids. Per the germline V gene, CDR1 is WSHSY and CDR2 is SAAADI. This rearrangement joins TRBV10-2 to TRBJ2-1, with D possibly matching TRBD1 (6 bases). Source material: peripheral blood. This TCR derives from a woman aged 25 to 39 with COVID-19, enrolled during active disease. CDR3 residues: CASSEWGRKYNEQFF. The CDR3 DNA sequence: TGCGCCAGCAGTGAGTGGGGGCGTAAGTACAATGAGCAGTTCTTC.